The 20 T cell receptor beta chains listed next were all sequenced from one sample in a study of T cells in Graves' hyperthyroidism and ophthalmopathy. Amplification targeted TCR beta CDR3 regions from RNA transcripts. An initial round of RT-PCR targeting the TCR CDR3 relied on the HTBI primer set. TCRdb redid the calling of the multiplex PCR reads with MiXCR, one entry per CDR3 protein. The data hold some 570,000 distinct CDR3 sequences, with approximately 15% observed a single time. The sample consisted of blood. The receptors derive from a woman between 18 and 29 years old with Graves' ophthalmopathy.

Concerning this clonotype: A much larger clone differs from this one at a single base, so this may be a read error. The gene calls are TRBV2 and TRBJ1-6; weak D call: TRBD1 (5 bases). The germline gives CDR1 SNHLY, CDR2 FYNNEI. V dropped 2 bases and J dropped 8 bases, with 19 bases sitting between them. This CDR3 comprises 17 residues. The CDR3 sequence: CASSEFEPGQGHSPLHF. In DNA, the CDR3 is TGTGCCAGCAGTGAATTTGAGCCAGGGCAGGGACATTCACCCCTCCACTTT.

This clonotype showed up many times. This rearrangement joins TRBV7-8 to TRBJ1-2; 9 bases agree with TRBD1. Trimming removed 5 bases from V and 7 bases from J; junction bases left unmatched: 11. The CDR3 has 15 amino acids. CDR1 is SGHVS and CDR2 is FQNEAQ in the germline V gene. The CDR3 loop is CASSPRWGTGPGYTF. CDR3 in DNA: TGTGCCAGCAGCCCCAGATGGGGGACAGGGCCTGGCTACACCTTC. The whole variable domain, filled in from reference TRBV7-8 and TRBJ1-2, reads GAGVSQSPRYKVAKRGQDVALRCDPISGHVSLFWYQQALGQGPEFLTYFQNEAQLDKSGLPSDRFFAERPEGSVSTLKIQRTQQEDSAVYLCASSPRWGTGPGYTFGSGTRLTVV.

The V call is TRBV2, the J call TRBJ2-7; TRBD1 matches at 8 bases. V shed 6 bases and J 7 bases; nucleotides not matched to a gene: 14. From germline, CDR1 is SNHLY and CDR2 FYNNEI. The CDR3 loop spans 15 amino acids. The CDR3 region is CASRYGTGAHTEQYF. The CDR3 region has the DNA TGTGCCAGCAGGTACGGGACAGGAGCCCATACTGAGCAGTACTTC.

The chain uses TRBV10-3 and TRBJ2-1, with TRBD2 matching over 11 bases. Trimming took 4 bases from V and 10 from J; bases not matched to a gene: 9. Germline CDR1 ENHRY, CDR2 SYGVKD. The CDR3 length is 15 residues. For the CDR3, the DNA is TGTGCCATCAGTGCCGGGACTAGCGGAGGCGGGGAGCAGTTCTTC. Its translation: CAISAGTSGGGEQFF.

The table lists this clonotype with many counts. The chain recombines TRBV2 with TRBJ1-2, with D hard to call. CDR1 SNHLY and CDR2 FYNNEI come from the germline V gene. Trimming left V 6 bases short and J 4 bases short, with 3 bases between. CDR3 length: 10 amino acids. The chain's CDR3 is CASRTYGYTF. As DNA, the CDR3 is TGTGCCAGCAGGACCTATGGCTACACCTTC.

The chain couples TRBV9 to TRBJ2-7, with D tentatively TRBD2 (6 bases). The germline gives CDR1 SGDLS, CDR2 YYNGEE. The CDR3 is made up of 15 amino acids. The V end lost 0 bases, the J end lost 1 base, and 11 bases lay between the germline ends. This CDR3 is CASSVGWGTSYEQYF. For the CDR3, the DNA is TGTGCCAGCAGCGTAGGCTGGGGGACTTCCTACGAGCAGTACTTC.

This clonotype occurred many times. The genes are TRBV7-9 and TRBJ2-3; D tentatively reads TRBD1 or TRBD2 (5 bases each). Germline loops: CDR1 SEHNR, CDR2 FQNEAQ (reference sequence). This CDR3 region has 15 residues. Trimming cost V 1 base and J 0 bases, with 8 bases left between them. CDR3 region: CASSLERDSTDTQYF. For the CDR3, the DNA is TGTGCCAGCAGCTTAGAACGGGACAGCACAGATACGCAGTATTTT.

This clonotype was counted ten times or more. The chain recombines TRBV6-1 with TRBJ2-7; 7 bases match TRBD1. Germline CDR1 is MNHNS and CDR2 is SASEGT. This CDR3 comprises 16 residues. V lost 6 bases and J lost 0; bases outside the gene matches: 11. CDR3 nucleotide sequence: TGTGCCAGCAGAGAAACCGGGACAGCTCCCTCCTACGAGCAGTACTTC. This encodes CASRETGTAPSYEQYF.

This clonotype was counted many times. The chain is built from TRBV2 and TRBJ1-1; unclear D gene. The V and J ends lost 6 bases and 4 bases respectively, with 15 bases between them. Germline V gene data show CDR1 as SNHLY and CDR2 as FYNNEI. This CDR3 is built from 14 residues. The CDR3 DNA is TGTGCCAGCAGGAAAGTCACTAGCGGCACTGAAGCTTTCTTT. This translates into CASRKVTSGTEAFF.

The sample holds many counts of this clonotype. The chain is built from TRBV5-1 and TRBJ1-1; TRBD1 is a possible D gene (5 bases). The CDR3 spans 15 residues. Germline CDR1 is SGHRS and CDR2 is YFSETQ. V was pared by 4 bases and J by 8 bases, with 21 bases between. The CDR3 reads CASSDGTAFHPEAFF. In nucleotides, the CDR3 is TGCGCCAGCAGCGACGGGACCGCCTTTCACCCCGAAGCTTTCTTT. Together with reference TRBV5-1 and TRBJ1-1, the CDR3 gives the full variable domain: KAGVTQTPRYLIKTRGQQVTLSCSPISGHRSVSWYQQTPGQGLQFLFEYFSETQRNKGNFPGRFSGRQFSNSRSEMNVSTLELGDSALYLCASSDGTAFHPEAFFGQGTRLTVV.

This clonotype has more than one count but fewer than ten. The rearrangement joins TRBV12-3 or TRBV12-4 to TRBJ1-6, with a possible D match to TRBD1 (6 bases). Trimming removed 5 bases from V and 9 bases from J, with 11 bases in between. This CDR3 is built from 13 residues. CDR3 protein: CASSGSGVSPLHF. The CDR3 DNA follows: TGTGCCAGCAGTGGGTCAGGGGTTTCACCCCTCCACTTT.

There are a few counts of this clonotype. The gene calls are TRBV4-1 and TRBJ2-6; maybe TRBD1 (6 bases). The CDR3 has 15 amino acids. Germline V gives CDR1 MGHRA, CDR2 YSYEKL. Trimming took 1 base from V and 4 from J, leaving 8 bases between them. Here the CDR3 reads CASSQGGLGANVLTF. CDR3 sequence (DNA): TGCGCCAGCAGCCAAGGGGGGCTGGGGGCCAACGTCCTGACTTTC.

The chain uses TRBV11-3 and TRBJ1-2, with 11 bases that match TRBD1. This CDR3 spans 16 amino acids. The V and J ends lost 1 base and 3 bases, in that order; junction bases with no gene match: 4. Germline V gene sequence: CDR1 SGHNT, CDR2 YENEEA. In DNA, the CDR3 is TGTGCCAGCAGCTTAGGGGACAGGGGGTGGGACTATGGCTACACCTTC. Encoded protein: CASSLGDRGWDYGYTF.

The chain combines TRBV19 with TRBJ1-3; weak D call: TRBD1 (5 bases). Looked up from germline, CDR1 is LNHDA and CDR2 is SQIVND (reference sequence). CDR3 size: 15 residues. The V end lost 9 bases, the J end lost 2 bases, and 17 bases lay between the germline ends. The CDR3: CASRGLTEAGNTIYF. DNA for the CDR3: TGTGCCAGCCGAGGCCTGACAGAAGCTGGAAACACCATATATTTT. Together with reference TRBV19 and TRBJ1-3, the CDR3 gives the full variable domain: DGGITQSPKYLFRKEGQNVTLSCEQNLNHDAMYWYRQDPGQGLRLIYYSQIVNDFQKGDIAEGYSVSREKKESFPLTVTSAQKNPTAFYLCASRGLTEAGNTIYFGEGSWLTVV.

This chain joins TRBV5-4 and TRBJ2-1, with TRBD2 matching over 12 bases. V gave up 4 bases and J gave up 7 bases; unmatched junction bases: 9. In germline, CDR1 is SGHNT, CDR2 YYREEE (reference sequence). The length of the CDR3 is 16 residues. The CDR3: CASSPPSGGGGNEQFF. The CDR3 nucleotides read TGTGCCAGCAGCCCTCCTAGCGGGGGGGGGGGAAATGAGCAGTTCTTC.

This clonotype was counted ten times or more. The rearrangement links TRBV7-8 to TRBJ2-3, with 10 bases that match TRBD2. Trimming took 5 bases from V and 2 from J; bases not matched to a gene: 7. From germline, CDR1 is SGHVS and CDR2 FQNEAQ. There are 16 residues in the CDR3. CDR3 loop: CASSPEAGGNTDTQYF. The CDR3 DNA is TGTGCCAGCAGCCCTGAAGCGGGAGGGAACACAGATACGCAGTATTTT.

This clonotype has only a few counts. This rearrangement joins TRBV20-1 to TRBJ2-1; 13 positions agree with TRBD2. The CDR3 is made up of 15 amino acids. Germline values: CDR1 DFQATT, CDR2 SNEGSKA (reference sequence). V was clipped by 6 bases and J by 5 bases; unmatched bases: 7. The DNA of the CDR3 is TGCAGTGCCGCCCCGGGACTAGCGGGGAACAATGAGCAGTTCTTC. Encoded protein: CSAAPGLAGNNEQFF.

This clonotype occurred a few times. The CDR3 DNA reads as TGTGCCAGCAGCTTACGGGGACAGGGTGGAAATGAGCAGTTCTTC. This gives the protein CASSLRGQGGNEQFF. J is TRBJ2-1 and V is TRBV7-9; 9 nucleotides agree with TRBD1. The V segment lost 2 bases and the J segment 7 bases; nucleotides outside the gene matches: 6. CDR1 is SEHNR and CDR2 is FQNEAQ in the germline V gene (reference sequence). The CDR3 is made up of 15 amino acids. Combining the CDR3 with reference TRBV7-9 and TRBJ2-1 gives the whole variable domain DTGVSQNPRHKITKRGQNVTFRCDPISEHNRLYWYRQTLGQGPEFLTYFQNEAQLEKSRLLSDRFSAERPKGSFSTLEIQRTEQGDSAMYLCASSLRGQGGNEQFFGPGTRLTVL.

This clonotype was observed at least ten times. The chain couples TRBV7-8 to TRBJ1-1, with D tentatively TRBD1 (6 bases). V was clipped by 5 bases and J by 1 base, with 17 bases between them. The CDR3 is 16 residues long. Germline V lookup: CDR1 SGHVS, CDR2 FQNEAQ. The DNA of the CDR3 is TGTGCCAGCAGCCAACTCCCGGGACAAGCGAACACTGAAGCTTTCTTT. Amino acids: CASSQLPGQANTEAFF.

This clonotype was recorded at least ten times. This sequence joins TRBV7-8 and TRBJ1-5; D not resolved. The germline V gene has CDR1 SGHVS and CDR2 FQNEAQ. V was trimmed by 2 bases and J by 4 bases, leaving 18 bases between them. The CDR3 runs 17 residues. CDR3 loop: CASSLNLHRGDNQPQHF. CDR3 coding DNA: TGTGCCAGCAGCTTAAACCTCCACCGGGGTGATAATCAGCCCCAGCATTTT.